Following are 20 T cell receptor beta chains from one sample sequenced in a study of cytomegalovirus exposure and HLA in healthy donors. This PCR relied on a set of 60 Vbeta primers and 13 Jbeta primers. The table came from immunoSEQ multiplex PCR; TCRdb's copy has only in-frame clones and leaves some out. In the table there are 100,000 to 150,000 clones, about 71% of which are singletons. Sequencing was performed on PBMCs. These receptors all stem from a woman aged 60-75 years in good health and CMV-seropositive.

The rearrangement links TRBV2 to TRBJ2-7, with D possibly being TRBD2 (6 bases). The CDR3 covers 19 residues. In germline, CDR1 is SNHLY, CDR2 FYNNEI. V lost 6 bases and J 2 bases, leaving 29 bases between the germline ends. CDR3 protein: CASRARFRDSIRPTYEQYF. CDR3 nucleotide sequence: TGTGCCAGCAGAGCCCGGTTCCGGGACTCCATTCGACCTACCTACGAGCAGTACTTC.

The rearrangement joins TRBV4-2 to TRBJ1-5; D ambiguous. The CDR3 is made up of 14 amino acids. V dropped 0 bases and J dropped 3 bases, with 6 bases sitting between them. Germline-derived CDR1 and CDR2 are LGHNA and YNFKEQ. The CDR3 loop reads CASSQDVPNQPQHF. As DNA, the CDR3 is TGTGCCAGCAGCCAAGACGTTCCCAATCAGCCCCAGCATTTT.

This clone was recorded once. V usage is TRBV21-1 and J usage is TRBJ2-7; TRBD2 reflects the table's D call only, with no check against the DNA. TRBV21-1 counts as a pseudogene. CDR3 length: 16 residues. CDR3 nucleotides: TGTGCCAGCAGCCTAAGGGACTATAGGACCCCCGCCGAGCAGTACTTC. As protein: CASSLRDYRTPAEQYF.

This clone was observed a handful of times. The rearrangement links TRBV6-6 to TRBJ1-2; 8 bases map to TRBD1. Trimming at V came to 5 bases and at J to 1 base, leaving 3 bases not matched to a gene. The germline CDR1 and CDR2 sequences are MNHNY and SVGAGI (reference sequence). This CDR3 contains 14 residues. As DNA, the CDR3 is TGTGCCAGCAGTGGACAGGGTATTAACTATGGCTACACCTTC. The encoded protein is CASSGQGINYGYTF.

The chain has TRBV2 and TRBJ1-3; D gene ambiguous. The CDR3 has 16 amino acids. Germline V CDR1 and CDR2: SNHLY, FYNNEI. Trimming removed 3 bases from V and 3 bases from J, with 15 bases in between. CDR3 sequence: CASSESVFAFGNTIYF. As DNA, the CDR3 is TGTGCCAGCAGTGAGTCGGTTTTCGCTTTTGGAAACACCATATATTTT.

This clone was seen only once. The chain couples TRBV2 to TRBJ2-5; 7 nucleotides match TRBD2. The CDR3 has 14 residues. The V segment lost 10 bases and the J segment 0 bases; nucleotides outside the gene matches: 8. Germline-derived CDR1 and CDR2 are SNHLY and FYNNEI. Here the CDR3 reads CATHSGVYQETQYF. The CDR3 DNA sequence: TGTGCCACGCACAGCGGGGTGTACCAAGAGACCCAGTACTTC.

The chain is built from TRBV7-9 and TRBJ1-5, with 7 nucleotides matching TRBD1. Trimming removed 2 bases from V and 0 bases from J; junction bases left unmatched: 4. This CDR3 is 16 amino acids long. Germline CDR1 reads SEHNR; CDR2 reads FQNEAQ (reference sequence). The CDR3 bases are TGTGCCAGCAGCTTACGACAGGGCAATAGCAATCAGCCCCAGCATTTT. It yields the protein CASSLRQGNSNQPQHF.

This clone was picked up a small number of times. The CDR3 reads CASGFFSSAGVTGQPQHF. The CDR3 DNA sequence: TGTGCTAGTGGTTTCTTCTCTTCGGCAGGGGTGACGGGTCAGCCCCAGCATTTT. The J gene is TRBJ1-5, the V gene TRBV12-5; weak D call: TRBD1 (6 bases). CDR3 length equals 18 residues. Germline CDR1 reads LGHNT; CDR2 reads FRNRAP. Trimming left V 3 bases short and J 6 bases short, with 24 bases between.

As for this clone: This CDR3 is also generated by other DNA sequences in the sample. V and J are TRBV2 and TRBJ1-4, with a weak D call TRBD1 (6 bases). The V gene lost 4 bases and the J gene lost 3 bases, with 12 bases spanning the gap. The V gene's germline CDR1 is SNHLY and CDR2 FYNNEI. The CDR3 sequence is 15 residues long. CDR3 in DNA: TGTGCCAGCAGTGTCACAGGGCGAGCTAATGAAAAACTGTTTTTT. Protein product: CASSVTGRANEKLFF.

This sequence joins TRBV6-6 and TRBJ2-5, with 8 bases matching TRBD2. V was pared by 5 bases and J by 3 bases, with 8 bases of the junction left unmatched. The CDR3 has 15 amino acids. Germline V lookup: CDR1 MNHNY, CDR2 SVGAGI (reference sequence). The CDR3 DNA reads as TGTGCCAGCAGTGACGGGAGCGGGGGCAAAGAGACCCAGTACTTC. It encodes CASSDGSGGKETQYF.

DNA for the CDR3: TGTGCCAGCAATCTACCGGGACAGGGAGGAGAAAAACTGTTTTTT. Its translation is CASNLPGQGGEKLFF. V usage is TRBV6-6 and J usage is TRBJ1-4, with 9 bases aligning to TRBD1. The CDR3 contains 15 residues. Germline V gives CDR1 MNHNY, CDR2 SVGAGI (reference sequence). With 7 bases clipped from V and 8 bases from J, the junction kept 11 bases outside the gene matches.

This chain uses TRBV7-9 with TRBJ2-2; weak D call: TRBD2 (5 bases). CDR3 length: 14 amino acids. The germline CDR1 and CDR2 sequences are SEHNR and FQNEAQ (reference sequence). V lost 8 bases and J 3 bases, leaving 13 bases between the germline ends. CDR3 sequence: CASPPSGHTGELFF. The CDR3 DNA follows: TGTGCCAGCCCCCCCAGCGGCCACACCGGGGAGCTGTTTTTT.

The chain couples TRBV11-3 to TRBJ2-2; unclear D gene. Trimming cost V 3 bases and J 7 bases, with 3 bases left between them. CDR3 length: 11 amino acids. Germline lookup yields CDR1 SGHNT and CDR2 YENEEA. The CDR3 region has the DNA TGTGCCAGCAGCTTCGGCGGGGAGCTGTTTTTT. Its translation is CASSFGGELFF.

This clone appeared a few times. The rearrangement links TRBV19 to TRBJ1-1; D perhaps matches TRBD1 (5 bases). The CDR3 runs to 16 residues. CDR1 and CDR2 (germline): LNHDA, SQIVND (reference sequence). Trimming removed 5 bases from V and 4 bases from J, with 20 bases in between. This CDR3 reads CASSDDRYVLGTEAFF. CDR3 in DNA: TGTGCCAGTAGTGACGACAGATACGTATTGGGCACTGAAGCTTTCTTT. The full variable domain, rest sourced from reference TRBV19 and TRBJ1-1, is DGGITQSPKYLFRKEGQNVTLSCEQNLNHDAMYWYRQDPGQGLRLIYYSQIVNDFQKGDIAEGYSVSREKKESFPLTVTSAQKNPTAFYLCASSDDRYVLGTEAFFGQGTRLTVV.

The J gene is TRBJ2-1, the V gene TRBV10-1; 11 bases line up with TRBD2. CDR1 is WNHNN and CDR2 is SYGVQD in the germline V gene (reference sequence). Trimming cost V 6 bases and J 5 bases; bases outside gene matches: 9. There are 16 residues in the CDR3. CDR3 DNA: TGCGCCAGCAGCGGTAGGGTAGCGGGGGGGAACAATGAGCAGTTCTTC. Its translation is CASSGRVAGGNNEQFF.

The chain links TRBV6-1 to TRBJ1-1, with TRBD1 as a possible D gene (5 bases). Germline CDR1 reads MNHNS; CDR2 reads SASEGT. This CDR3 spans 13 amino acids. Deletions cut 3 bases from V and 0 bases from J, with 5 bases between. This chain's CDR3 is CASSDRVNTEAFF. In DNA, the CDR3 is TGTGCCAGCAGTGACAGGGTGAACACTGAAGCTTTCTTT.

The V gene is TRBV10-3, the J gene TRBJ1-6; possibly TRBD1 for D (5 bases). Germline V gene data show CDR1 as ENHRY and CDR2 as SYGVKD. The CDR3 extends over 14 amino acids. V lost 6 bases and J lost 7, with 13 bases in between. Written as DNA, the CDR3 is TGTGCCATCAGCCCCGACCAGGGAAATTCACCCCTCCACTTT. Amino acid sequence: CAISPDQGNSPLHF.

This CDR3 reads CASSDPGETFRNTGELFF. The CDR3 DNA reads as TGTGCCAGCAGCGACCCAGGGGAGACGTTTCGTAACACCGGGGAGCTGTTTTTT. This chain joins TRBV2 and TRBJ2-2; D might be TRBD1 (6 bases). The V end lost 6 bases, the J end lost 2 bases, and 22 bases lay between the germline ends. Germline V lookup: CDR1 SNHLY, CDR2 FYNNEI. The CDR3 is 18 amino acids.

The V call is TRBV11-2, the J call TRBJ1-5; TRBD1 matches 9 bases. V shed 4 bases and J 4 bases; nucleotides not matched to a gene: 11. Germline values: CDR1 SGHAT, CDR2 FQNNGV. This CDR3 spans 17 amino acids. CDR3 nucleotides: TGTGCCAGCAGCTCCCAGGGACAGGGCGGTGTAAATCAGCCCCAGCATTTT. The encoded protein is CASSSQGQGGVNQPQHF.

The J gene is TRBJ1-4, the V gene TRBV7-9, with a weak D call TRBD1 (5 bases). Germline V gene data show CDR1 as SEHNR and CDR2 as FQNEAQ (reference sequence). This CDR3 contains 13 residues. Deletions cut 0 bases from V and 8 bases from J, with 7 bases between. CDR3 in amino acids: CASSLAGGEKLFF. CDR3 nucleotides: TGTGCCAGCAGCTTAGCGGGGGGGGAAAAACTGTTTTTT.